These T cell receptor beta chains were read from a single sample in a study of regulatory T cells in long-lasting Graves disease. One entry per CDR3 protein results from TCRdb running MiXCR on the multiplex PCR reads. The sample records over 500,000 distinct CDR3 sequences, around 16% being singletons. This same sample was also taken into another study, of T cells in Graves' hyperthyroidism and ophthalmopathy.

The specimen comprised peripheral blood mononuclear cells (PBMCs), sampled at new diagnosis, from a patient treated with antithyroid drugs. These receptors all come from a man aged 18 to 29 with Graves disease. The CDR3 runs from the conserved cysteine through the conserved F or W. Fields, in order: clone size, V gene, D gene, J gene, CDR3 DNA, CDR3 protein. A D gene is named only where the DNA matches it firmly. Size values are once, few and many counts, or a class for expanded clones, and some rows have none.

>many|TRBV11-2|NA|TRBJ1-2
TGTGCCAGCAGCTTAGATTCGGGAACGAACTATGGCTACACCTTC
CASSLDSGTNYGYTF
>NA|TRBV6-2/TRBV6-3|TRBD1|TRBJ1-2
TGTGCCAGCAGCGAGGGGACAGGTCATTATGGCTACACCTTC
CASSEGTGHYGYTF
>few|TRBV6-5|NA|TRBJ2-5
TGTGCCAGCAGTTATACAGCGTCAGGGGAGACCCAGTACTTC
CASSYTASGETQYF
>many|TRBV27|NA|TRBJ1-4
TGTGCCAGCAGATCCCTCCCAGGGCGAGGGGATGAAAAACTGTTTTTT
CASRSLPGRGDEKLFF
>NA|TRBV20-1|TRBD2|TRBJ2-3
TGCAGTGCTAACCGACTAGCGGAACGTAGCACAGATACGCAGTATTTT
CSANRLAERSTDTQYF
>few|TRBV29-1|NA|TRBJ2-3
TGCAGCGTCCGGGACCTCATCACAGATACGCAGTATTTT
CSVRDLITDTQYF
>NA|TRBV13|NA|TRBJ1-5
TGTGCCAGCAGCTCTGCAAACGAGCCCCAGCATTTT
CASSSANEPQHF
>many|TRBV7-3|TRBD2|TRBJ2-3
TGTGCCAGCAGCCTAAAGATACAGGCGGGAGAGACAGATACGCAGTATTTT
CASSLKIQAGETDTQYF
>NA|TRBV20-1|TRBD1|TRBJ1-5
TGCAGTGCTAGAGACAACAGGGGGCGGGCGCCCCAGCATTTT
CSARDNRGRAPQHF
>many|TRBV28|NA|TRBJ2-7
TGTGCCAGCAGTTTACCCCGGGCCACCCCGGGGGAGCAGTACTTC
CASSLPRATPGEQYF
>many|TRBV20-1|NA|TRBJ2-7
TGCAGTGCTAGAGACCCCGATGGGTACGAGTTCGAGCAGTACTTC
CSARDPDGYEFEQYF
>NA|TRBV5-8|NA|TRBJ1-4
TGTGCCAGCACCTGGCCCAGCGGGGGAACTAATGAAAAACTGTTTTTT
CASTWPSGGTNEKLFF
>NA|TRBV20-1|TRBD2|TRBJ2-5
TGCAGTGCTAGAAGGACTAGCGGGTGGGAAGAGACCCAGTACTTC
CSARRTSGWEETQYF
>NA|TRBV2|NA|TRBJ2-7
TGTGCCAGCAGTGAAGGCAGGTACGAGCAGTACTTC
CASSEGRYEQYF
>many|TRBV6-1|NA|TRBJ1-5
TGTGCCAGCAGGCTGGAGCAGCCCCAGCATTTT
CASRLEQPQHF
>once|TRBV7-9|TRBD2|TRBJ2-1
TGTGCCAGCAGCTTTACTAGCGCGACCTACAATGAGCAGTTCTTC
CASSFTSATYNEQFF
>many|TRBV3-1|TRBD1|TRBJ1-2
TGTGCCAGCAGCCCCAGGACAGGGGGCGGCCTGGATGGCTACACCTTC
CASSPRTGGGLDGYTF
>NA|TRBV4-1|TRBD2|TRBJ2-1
TGCGCCAGCAGCCAACCCCCACCGGGACTAGCGGGACGGTTGAGGTCCTACAATGAGCAGTTCTTC
CASSQPPPGLAGRLRSYNEQFF
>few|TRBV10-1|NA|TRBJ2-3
TGCGCCAGCAGTGAGTCGGACACCCCAGATACGCAGTATTTT
CASSESDTPDTQYF
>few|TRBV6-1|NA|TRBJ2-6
TGTGCCAGCTTAGACACAGAGAGCTCTGGGGCCAACGTCCTGACTTTC
CASLDTESSGANVLTF